Below, 29 T cell receptor beta chains from the same sample are listed, as sequenced in a study of T cells in Graves' hyperthyroidism and ophthalmopathy (dated by TCRdb to the late 2010s). Receptor amplification or capture employed multiplex PCR. Sequenced using an Illumina HiSeq 2000. The TCR beta CDR3 regions were amplified from RNA transcripts. For the first round of RT-PCR on the TCR CDR3, the HTBI primer set was used together with the Qiagen OneStep RT-PCR kit. Using fastp trimming at Q25 and MiXCR clonotype assembly, TCRdb reanalyzed the public sequencing data and kept in-frame beta chains. Here each entry gathers all rows of one CDR3 protein and keeps the most common genes and DNA. The sample has about 720,000 distinct CDR3 sequences on record, around 15% of them singletons. Of the sample, roughly 8% falls within the top ten clones. Input material: blood. All receptors derive from a man aged 18 to 29 with Graves' hyperthyroidism.

As for this clonotype: The germline gene is not matched at one end of the junction; a read error may be the cause. This chain joins TRBV29-1 and TRBJ2-2, with D perhaps matching TRBD2 (6 bases). Germline V CDR1 and CDR2: SQVTM, ANQGSEA. The CDR3 length is 14 residues. CDR3 region: CSVEGTEGTGELFF. The CDR3 DNA is TGCAGCGTGGAAGGGACGGAGGGAACCGGGGAGCTGTTTTTT.

Remarks on this clonotype: It may be a read error: a sequence one base away is much more abundant. This chain links TRBV27 with TRBJ1-1, with a possible D match to TRBD1 (5 bases). V lost 1 base and J 10 bases, leaving 16 bases between the germline ends. The CDR3 runs to 14 residues. CDR1 is MNHEY, CDR2 SMNVEV, per germline (reference sequence). The CDR3 DNA is TGTGCCAGCAGTTTATTAGGGACCCTAAAGGGAGCTTTCTTT. It is translated as CASSLLGTLKGAFF.

As regards this clonotype: A read error may explain this, as a much larger clone is one base away. The chain recombines TRBV24-1 with TRBJ2-7; 8 bases match TRBD2. There are 13 residues in the CDR3. CDR1 is KGHDR and CDR2 is SFDVKD in the germline V gene. Trimming took 3 bases from V and 7 from J; bases not matched to a gene: 4. The CDR3 bases are TGTGCCACCAGTGATCCGGGAGGGAGGGAGCAGTACTTC. Protein product: CATSDPGGREQYF.

This clonotype was seen only a few times. The V gene is TRBV29-1, the J gene TRBJ2-5, with 9 bases lining up with TRBD1. V trimming: 6 bases; J trimming: 5 bases; junction bases outside the gene matches: 13. Germline loops: CDR1 SQVTM, CDR2 ANQGSEA. This CDR3 is built from 15 residues. CDR3 amino acids: CSVDLTGGALETQYF. CDR3 nucleotide sequence: TGCAGCGTCGACCTAACAGGGGGCGCTTTGGAGACCCAGTACTTC. The complete variable domain, with remaining parts taken from reference TRBV29-1 and TRBJ2-5, reads SAVISQKPSRDICQRGTSLTIQCQVDSQVTMMFWYRQQPGQSLTLIATANQGSEATYESGFVIDKFPISRPNLTFSTLTVSNMSPEDSSIYLCSVDLTGGALETQYFGPGTRLLVL.

This clonotype was counted ten times or more. V gene TRBV3-1 combines with J gene TRBJ1-5; no reliable D call. Germline V gene lookup returns CDR1 LGHDT and CDR2 YNNKEL (reference sequence). V lost 1 base and J lost 7, with 5 bases in between. This CDR3 contains 12 residues. CDR3 DNA: TGTGCCAGCAGCCAAGGGTTACAGCCCCAGCATTTT. It codes for CASSQGLQPQHF. The full variable domain, completed using reference TRBV3-1 and TRBJ1-5, is DTAVSQTPKYLVTQMGNDKSIKCEQNLGHDTMYWYKQDSKKFLKIMFSYNNKELIINETVPNRFSPKSPDKAHLNLHINSLELGDSAVYFCASSQGLQPQHFGDGTRLSIL.

This clonotype appeared a few times. The chain joins TRBV7-9 to TRBJ2-7; unclear D gene. The CDR3 spans 17 residues. Looked up from germline, CDR1 is SEHNR and CDR2 is FQNEAQ (reference sequence). Trimming left V 0 bases short and J 2 bases short, with 17 bases between. CDR3: CASSLASTPVVAYEQYF. The CDR3 DNA reads as TGTGCCAGCAGCTTAGCGAGTACGCCTGTTGTAGCCTACGAGCAGTACTTC.

The V call is TRBV6-1, the J call TRBJ1-5; D uncertain. The V gene lost 7 bases and the J gene lost 1 base, with 8 bases spanning the gap. Germline CDR1 reads MNHNS; CDR2 reads SASEGT. The CDR3 consists of 13 residues. The CDR3 loop is CASTLESNQPQHF. Here the CDR3 DNA reads TGTGCCAGCACCCTGGAAAGCAATCAGCCCCAGCATTTT.

There are many counts of this clonotype. The chain uses TRBV28 and TRBJ2-4; D unresolved. The germline V gene has CDR1 MDHEN and CDR2 SYDVKM. CDR3 length: 16 residues. V lost 6 bases, J lost 0 bases, and 15 bases lay in between. The CDR3 nucleotides read TGTGCCAGCAGACTTAGGGTCGGTCTAGCCAAAAACATTCAGTACTTC. This translates into CASRLRVGLAKNIQYF.

DNA for the CDR3: TGTGCCAGCACTTGGACAGGGAACGATGGCTACACCTTC. It encodes CASTWTGNDGYTF. V and J are TRBV2 and TRBJ1-2; 8 positions match TRBD1. There are 13 residues in the CDR3. CDR1 is SNHLY, CDR2 FYNNEI, per germline. J lost 6 bases, V lost 7 bases, and 7 bases had no gene match.

This clonotype has only a few counts. V usage is TRBV4-1 and J usage is TRBJ2-1, with TRBD2 identical over 7 bases. CDR1 MGHRA and CDR2 YSYEKL come from the germline V gene. The V gene end was trimmed by 3 bases and the J gene end by 0 bases; junction bases not matched to a gene: 8. The CDR3 is 17 residues long. CDR3 sequence reads: CASSHVLARGSYNEQFF. DNA of the CDR3: TGCGCCAGCAGCCACGTACTAGCGCGAGGCTCCTACAATGAGCAGTTCTTC.

A few counts support this clonotype. J is TRBJ2-5 and V is TRBV15; 11 nucleotides line up with TRBD2. The trim removed 4 bases at V and 5 bases at J, leaving 6 bases unmatched. The CDR3 is made up of 15 amino acids. The germline gives CDR1 LNHNV, CDR2 YYDKDF (reference sequence). CDR3 nucleotides: TGTGCCACCAGCACCCCCAGACTAGCGGGGGAGACCCAGTACTTC. Its protein product is CATSTPRLAGETQYF.

This clonotype appeared many times. The CDR3 DNA follows: TGCAGTGCTAGGGTGGGGACAGCTGTTTTCAACTATGGCTACACCTTC. Residues: CSARVGTAVFNYGYTF. V and J are TRBV20-1 and TRBJ1-2; 7 bases are a match to TRBD1. This CDR3 region has 16 residues. V dropped 3 bases and J dropped 2; count of bases not matched to a gene: 12. Germline V gives CDR1 DFQATT, CDR2 SNEGSKA (reference sequence).

This clonotype was seen repeatedly, ten times or more. This chain uses TRBV2 with TRBJ2-1; tentative D call: TRBD1 (6 bases). The CDR3 spans 11 residues. The germline CDR1 and CDR2 sequences are SNHLY and FYNNEI. The V end lost 6 bases, the J end lost 9 bases, and 9 bases lay between the germline ends. CDR3 nucleotide sequence: TGTGCCAGCAGGTACAGGGTTGAGCAGTTCTTC. Amino acid sequence: CASRYRVEQFF.

This clonotype has only a few counts. This chain joins TRBV28 and TRBJ2-2; D ambiguous. The CDR3 contains 12 residues. Deletions cut 5 bases from V and 8 bases from J, with 9 bases between. Germline CDR1 and CDR2: MDHEN and SYDVKM. The CDR3 loop is CASSRALGELFF. The CDR3 DNA reads as TGTGCCAGCAGTCGGGCGTTGGGGGAGCTGTTTTTT.

This clonotype was seen many times. The rearrangement links TRBV10-3 to TRBJ2-7, with 11 nucleotides matching TRBD2. The CDR3 loop spans 15 amino acids. The germline V gene has CDR1 ENHRY and CDR2 SYGVKD. Losses at the gene ends were 2 bases for V and 2 bases for J; bases not matched to a gene: 2. CDR3 nucleotide sequence: TGTGCCATCAGTGAGGGGACTAGCGGACCCTACGAGCAGTACTTC. This codes for CAISEGTSGPYEQYF.

The chain has TRBV7-9 and TRBJ1-2, with unresolved D. Per germline, CDR1 SEHNR and CDR2 FQNEAQ (reference sequence). The CDR3 sequence is 12 residues long. With 5 bases removed from V and 8 bases from J, the gap between germline ends came to 12 bases. The CDR3 sequence: CASSLTDDGYTF. In DNA, the CDR3 is TGTGCCAGCAGCCTCACCGACGACGGCTACACCTTC.

This clonotype was counted ten times or more. The chain links TRBV11-2 to TRBJ2-7; D is possibly TRBD2 (7 bases). Trimming took off 4 bases at V and 6 bases at J, with 16 bases between the two ends. CDR3 size: 14 residues. In germline, CDR1 is SGHAT, CDR2 FQNNGV. In DNA, the CDR3 is TGTGCCAGCAGCTCCCTTCGGGGGGCAGGCGAGCAGTACTTC. Amino acid sequence: CASSSLRGAGEQYF.

CDR3 in amino acids: CASSRPGLADYNEQFF. CDR3 DNA sequence: TGCGCCAGCAGCCGACCCGGACTAGCGGATTACAATGAGCAGTTCTTC. The V call is TRBV4-1, the J call TRBJ2-1; 10 bases align to TRBD2. The V gene's germline CDR1 is MGHRA and CDR2 YSYEKL. This CDR3 is built from 16 residues. V lost 4 bases, J lost 4 bases, and 7 bases stayed unmatched.

This clonotype was detected only a few times. V usage is TRBV10-1 and J usage is TRBJ2-1, with 10 bases identical to TRBD1. Germline assignment: CDR1 WNHNN and CDR2 SYGVQD (reference sequence). This CDR3 comprises 14 residues. J lost 9 bases, V lost 5 bases, and 7 bases had no gene match. CDR3 DNA: TGCGCCAGCAGTTCTTGGACAGGGGGAAGTGAGCAGTTCTTC. Translating gives CASSSWTGGSEQFF.

This chain uses TRBV12-5 with TRBJ2-1; TRBD2 matches 14 bases. V dropped 6 bases and J dropped 0; count of bases not matched to a gene: 4. Germline V gene lookup returns CDR1 LGHNT and CDR2 FRNRAP. CDR3 length: 17 residues. The CDR3 DNA sequence: TGTGCTAGTGGCCCTGGGACTAGCGGGAGCTCCTACAATGAGCAGTTCTTC. Protein: CASGPGTSGSSYNEQFF.

This clonotype has a count of ten or more. This rearrangement joins TRBV5-1 to TRBJ2-3; 8 bases are a match to TRBD2. The CDR3 has 14 residues. V was pared by 2 bases and J by 6 bases, with 5 bases of the junction left unmatched. CDR1 and CDR2 (germline): SGHRS, YFSETQ. The CDR3 protein is CASSFLSGIDTQYF. The CDR3 DNA reads TGCGCCAGCAGCTTCCTTAGCGGGATCGATACGCAGTATTTT.

The V and J genes are TRBV20-1 and TRBJ1-5, with D uncertain. The V gene lost 0 bases and the J gene lost 9 bases, with 30 bases spanning the gap. This CDR3 spans 19 amino acids. Germline CDR1 is DFQATT and CDR2 is SNEGSKA (reference sequence). The CDR3 coding sequence is TGCAGTGCTAGAGAGTATGGATCGGGCAGCCGGAGGGAAGTTCGGCCCCAGCATTTT. Residues: CSAREYGSGSRREVRPQHF.

This clonotype has a handful of counts. The CDR3 DNA follows: TGTGCCAGTAAACCGGTAGCGGGAGGGAGGAACGAGCAGTACTTC. Translation gives CASKPVAGGRNEQYF. The V and J genes are TRBV27 and TRBJ2-7; 11 bases map to TRBD2. Germline-derived CDR1 and CDR2 are MNHEY and SMNVEV (reference sequence). The CDR3 runs 15 residues. With V trimmed by 9 bases and J by 5 bases, 12 bases remained unmatched.

This clonotype was detected many times. This chain connects TRBV28 to TRBJ2-5; possible D gene TRBD2, 6 bases. V lost 8 bases and J lost 5, with 12 bases in between. Germline lookup yields CDR1 MDHEN and CDR2 SYDVKM. This CDR3 is 12 amino acids long. The CDR3 region has the DNA TGTGCCAGCCGGGACTCCCCGGAGACCCAGTACTTC. Protein sequence: CASRDSPETQYF.

With regard to this clonotype: A much bigger clone sits one base away, suggesting this may be a read error. The CDR3 reads CTSRVRNSPLHF. The CDR3 DNA reads as TGTACCAGCAGGGTGCGGAATTCACCCCTCCACTTT. V is TRBV28 and J is TRBJ1-6; D is possibly TRBD1 (5 bases). This CDR3 is 12 amino acids long. Germline V lookup: CDR1 MDHEN, CDR2 SYDVKM.

Of note for this clonotype: A much larger clone lies one base from this, so it may be a read error. V is TRBV2 and J is TRBJ1-3; possibly TRBD1 for D (5 bases). The CDR3 extends over 17 amino acids. Germline assignment: CDR1 SNHLY and CDR2 FYNNEI. The DNA for the CDR3 is TGTGCCAGCAGCGCCCGGGGGGGACCGACCTCTGGAGACACCATATATTTT. Its translation is CASSARGGPTSGDTIYF.

The V gene is TRBV20-1, the J gene TRBJ2-7; TRBD2 agrees at 7 bases. The CDR3 contains 12 residues. Germline CDR1 is DFQATT and CDR2 is SNEGSKA (reference sequence). V gave up 3 bases and J gave up 3 bases; unmatched junction bases: 2. The CDR3: CSARTSSYEQYF. CDR3 bases: TGCAGTGCTAGGACTAGCAGCTACGAGCAGTACTTC.

CDR3 nucleotide sequence: TGTGCCAGTAGTGCTGTGACAGGGAGGTACGAGCAGTACTTC. Amino acids: CASSAVTGRYEQYF. The rearrangement links TRBV19 to TRBJ2-7; TRBD1 might be the D (7 bases). The germline CDR1 and CDR2 sequences are LNHDA and SQIVND (reference sequence). This CDR3 region has 14 residues. Trimming cost V 5 bases and J 4 bases, with 15 bases left between them.

Many counts were recorded for this clonotype. The chain carries TRBV20-1 and TRBJ1-1, with no clear D. CDR1 and CDR2 from the germline V gene are DFQATT and SNEGSKA (reference sequence). The V gene lost 1 base and the J gene lost 8 bases, with 8 bases spanning the gap. The CDR3 length is 11 residues. The CDR3 nucleotides read TGCAGTGCTAGAGTGCTGGGGGAAGCTTTCTTT. This gives the protein CSARVLGEAFF.